The rows below give T cell receptor beta chains drawn from one sample of a study of cytotoxic CD8 clonotypes in ibrutinib-treated CLL. Assay used: immunoSEQ multiplex PCR; TCRdb lists only in-frame clones, some missing. Of some 300,000 clones listed, roughly 85% are singletons. The source material was PBMCs, sampled before ibrutinib treatment. These receptors came from a human donor with chronic lymphocytic leukemia. Each CDR3 is given with its conserved first and last residue. The D gene is left open where the match is weak. Clone size is stated in some rows and not others, as once, few, many or a class when expanded.

D gene: -
clone size: -
V gene: TRBV29-1
J gene: TRBJ2-7
CDR3 protein: CSVDGGAGSGYEQYF
CDR3 DNA: TGCAGCGTTGATGGTGGGGCCGGGTCGGGCTACGAGCAGTACTTC

D gene: -
clone size: -
V gene: TRBV4-2
J gene: TRBJ2-1
CDR3 protein: CASSQESTESYNEQFF
CDR3 DNA: TGTGCCAGCAGCCAAGAGTCTACCGAGTCCTACAATGAGCAGTTCTTC

D gene: -
clone size: few
V gene: TRBV4-3
J gene: TRBJ2-1
CDR3 protein: CASSQEVYNEQFF
CDR3 DNA: TGCGCCAGCAGCCAAGAAGTATACAATGAGCAGTTCTTC

D gene: TRBD2
clone size: medium-sized
V gene: TRBV27
J gene: TRBJ2-1
CDR3 protein: CASSFTSGTQGNEQFF
CDR3 DNA: TGTGCCAGCAGTTTTACTAGCGGGACCCAAGGGAATGAGCAGTTCTTC

D gene: -
clone size: many
V gene: TRBV9
J gene: TRBJ2-1
CDR3 protein: CASSVRDWVYNEQFF
CDR3 DNA: TGTGCCAGCAGCGTCAGGGACTGGGTCTACAATGAGCAGTTCTTC

D gene: -
clone size: -
V gene: TRBV2
J gene: TRBJ2-2
CDR3 protein: CASSEYNTGELFF
CDR3 DNA: TGTGCCAGCAGTGAATACAACACCGGGGAGCTGTTTTTT

D gene: TRBD1
clone size: -
V gene: TRBV5-1
J gene: TRBJ1-2
CDR3 protein: CASSLDGTAQGYTF
CDR3 DNA: TGCGCCAGCAGCTTGGACGGGACAGCGCAGGGCTACACCTTC

D gene: -
clone size: -
V gene: TRBV25-1
J gene: TRBJ2-7
CDR3 protein: CASSDRTLYEQYF
CDR3 DNA: TGTGCCAGCTCAGACAGGACCTTATACGAGCAGTACTTC

D gene: -
clone size: -
V gene: TRBV15
J gene: TRBJ2-3
CDR3 protein: CATSRDQLILYPDTQYF
CDR3 DNA: TGTGCCACCAGCAGAGATCAGCTTATCCTATATCCGGATACGCAGTATTTT

D gene: TRBD1
clone size: -
V gene: TRBV19
J gene: TRBJ2-2
CDR3 protein: CASSIGYRTGVTGELFF
CDR3 DNA: TGTGCCAGTAGTATAGGTTATCGGACAGGGGTAACCGGGGAGCTGTTTTTT

D gene: TRBD1
clone size: once
V gene: TRBV4-3
J gene: TRBJ2-7
CDR3 protein: CASSPRTGGPYEQYF
CDR3 DNA: TGCGCCAGCAGCCCACGGACAGGGGGACCCTACGAGCAGTACTTC

D gene: -
clone size: -
V gene: TRBV27
J gene: TRBJ2-3
CDR3 protein: CASSPYLPPPGADTQYF
CDR3 DNA: TGTGCCAGCAGTCCCTACCTGCCCCCTCCAGGCGCAGATACGCAGTATTTT

D gene: TRBD2
clone size: -
V gene: TRBV30
J gene: TRBJ2-7
CDR3 protein: CAWRPSGGGSYEQYF
CDR3 DNA: TGTGCCTGGAGACCTAGCGGGGGGGGCTCCTACGAGCAGTACTTC

D gene: -
clone size: -
V gene: TRBV4-3
J gene: TRBJ2-1
CDR3 protein: CASSQDAPTSYPTILFF
CDR3 DNA: TGCGCCAGCAGCCAAGATGCACCTACTAGTTACCCTACAATATTGTTCTTC

D gene: -
clone size: -
V gene: TRBV7-2
J gene: TRBJ1-2
CDR3 protein: CASSLGRGLDYGYTF
CDR3 DNA: TGTGCCAGCAGCTTAGGCAGGGGATTGGACTATGGCTACACCTTC

D gene: -
clone size: -
V gene: TRBV9
J gene: TRBJ2-1
CDR3 protein: CASSVSGLDRYEQFF
CDR3 DNA: TGTGCCAGCAGCGTTTCGGGCCTAGATAGATATGAGCAGTTCTTC

D gene: TRBD2
clone size: -
V gene: TRBV27
J gene: TRBJ2-1
CDR3 protein: CASSYLLAGGPNEQFF
CDR3 DNA: TGTGCCAGCAGTTACTTACTAGCGGGAGGGCCTAATGAGCAGTTCTTC

D gene: -
clone size: -
V gene: TRBV19
J gene: TRBJ2-1
CDR3 protein: CASSSAGAGYNEQFF
CDR3 DNA: TGTGCCAGTAGTTCTGCTGGGGCCGGCTACAATGAGCAGTTCTTC

D gene: -
clone size: -
V gene: TRBV2
J gene: TRBJ1-5
CDR3 protein: CASRGWRDRDQPQHF
CDR3 DNA: TGTGCCAGCAGAGGGTGGAGGGATCGGGATCAGCCCCAGCATTTT

D gene: -
clone size: -
V gene: TRBV29-1
J gene: TRBJ1-1
CDR3 protein: CSVDKNTEAFF
CDR3 DNA: TGCAGCGTCGACAAGAACACTGAAGCTTTCTTT

D gene: -
clone size: -
V gene: TRBV5-1
J gene: TRBJ2-7
CDR3 protein: CASSLVPEELTYEQYF
CDR3 DNA: TGCGCCAGCAGCTTGGTCCCTGAGGAGCTTACCTACGAGCAGTACTTC

D gene: -
clone size: -
V gene: TRBV30
J gene: TRBJ2-7
CDR3 protein: CAWSVLGGTYEQYF
CDR3 DNA: TGTGCCTGGAGTGTACTAGGGGGTACCTACGAGCAGTACTTC

D gene: -
clone size: few
V gene: TRBV9
J gene: TRBJ1-5
CDR3 protein: CASSVHGNQPQHF
CDR3 DNA: TGTGCCAGCAGCGTACACGGGAATCAGCCCCAGCATTTT

D gene: TRBD1
clone size: many
V gene: TRBV19
J gene: TRBJ2-2
CDR3 protein: CASSLTGTGAGELFF
CDR3 DNA: TGTGCCAGTAGTTTGACCGGGACAGGGGCCGGGGAGCTGTTTTTT

D gene: -
clone size: -
V gene: TRBV28
J gene: TRBJ2-3
CDR3 protein: CASRQTSLSTDTQYF
CDR3 DNA: TGTGCCAGCAGACAAACTAGCTTGAGCACAGATACGCAGTATTTT

D gene: TRBD2
clone size: -
V gene: TRBV5-1
J gene: TRBJ2-2
CDR3 protein: CASSARGLALNTGELFF
CDR3 DNA: TGCGCCAGCAGCGCGAGAGGACTAGCGTTAAACACCGGGGAGCTGTTTTTT

D gene: TRBD1
clone size: -
V gene: TRBV23-1
J gene: TRBJ1-4
CDR3 protein: CASSPTQGGEKLFF
CDR3 DNA: TGCGCCAGCAGTCCTACGCAGGGGGGGGAAAAACTGTTTTTT

D gene: -
clone size: -
V gene: TRBV29-1
J gene: TRBJ2-3
CDR3 protein: CSVEDVGGAESTDTQYF
CDR3 DNA: TGCAGCGTTGAAGATGTGGGAGGAGCGGAGAGCACAGATACGCAGTATTTT